The source of this TCR beta chain is a study of long-term antiretroviral therapy in people with HIV. Germline lookup yields CDR1 LNHDA and CDR2 SQIVND (reference sequence). V shed 5 bases and J shed 5 bases, with 21 bases lying between them. CDR3 size: 16 residues. It was version v3.0 of the immunoSEQ assay that was run at survey level. Assay used: immunoSEQ multiplex PCR; TCRdb lists only in-frame clones, some missing. The data contain about 27,000 clones, 70% to 85% of them seen just once; the ten biggest clones take up approximately 12%. This clone has just a few counts. The source was unsorted PBMCs, collected 0.8 years before starting antiretroviral therapy. The gene calls are TRBV19 and TRBJ1-2; D might be TRBD1 (6 bases). This sequence was found in a man younger than 35 with HIV. CDR3 in amino acids: CASSPEGDTSRYGYTF. CDR3 in DNA: TGTGCCAGTAGTCCCGAGGGGGACACCAGTAGATATGGCTACACCTTC.